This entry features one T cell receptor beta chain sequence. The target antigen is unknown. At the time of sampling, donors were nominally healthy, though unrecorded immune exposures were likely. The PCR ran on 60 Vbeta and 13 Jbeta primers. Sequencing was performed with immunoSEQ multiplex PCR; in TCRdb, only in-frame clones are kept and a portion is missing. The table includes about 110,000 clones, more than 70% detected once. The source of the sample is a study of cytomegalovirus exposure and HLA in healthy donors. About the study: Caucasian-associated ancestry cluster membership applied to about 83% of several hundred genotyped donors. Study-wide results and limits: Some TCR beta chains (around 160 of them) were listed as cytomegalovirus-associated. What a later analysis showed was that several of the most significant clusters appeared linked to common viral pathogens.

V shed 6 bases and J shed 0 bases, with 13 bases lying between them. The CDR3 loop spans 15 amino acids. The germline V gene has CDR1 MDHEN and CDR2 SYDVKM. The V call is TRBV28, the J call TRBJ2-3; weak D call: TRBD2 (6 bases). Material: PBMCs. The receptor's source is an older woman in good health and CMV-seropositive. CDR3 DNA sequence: TGTGCCAGCAGCGGTCCCGGGACTAGCACAGATACGCAGTATTTT. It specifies CASSGPGTSTDTQYF.